These T cell receptor beta chains were read from a single sample in a study of blood T cell repertoires in COVID-19. Assay used: immunoSEQ multiplex PCR; TCRdb lists only in-frame clones, some missing. The top ten hold 2.5% to 3% of the sample, which has fewer than 400,000 clones, 80% to 90% seen once. The sample consisted of peripheral blood. Receptors were obtained from a man aged 30 to 39 with active or convalescent COVID-19. Both conserved end residues are part of each CDR3. D genes are given only for firm matches. Expanded clones get a size class; other rows say once, few or many, or leave the size out.

abundance,j_gene,d_gene,v_gene,CDR3aa,CDR3nt
few,TRBJ1-1,TRBD1,TRBV29-1,CSVTTGEAFF,TGCAGCGTCACGACAGGGGAAGCTTTCTTT
NA,TRBJ2-5,TRBD2,TRBV4-2,CASSQSSGLAEETQYF,TGTGCCAGCAGCCAATCCTCGGGACTAGCGGAAGAGACCCAGTACTTC
once,TRBJ1-5,TRBD1,TRBV5-1,CASSPGAGGRNQPQHF,TGCGCCAGCAGCCCCGGGGCAGGGGGACGCAATCAGCCCCAGCATTTT
once,TRBJ1-1,NA,TRBV7-3,CASSIRGGDTEAFF,TGTGCCAGCAGCATAAGGGGCGGCGACACTGAAGCTTTCTTT
NA,TRBJ1-2,TRBD1,TRBV3-1/TRBV3-2,CASSPRTGLNYGYTF,TGTGCCAGCAGCCCCCGGACAGGTCTAAACTATGGCTACACCTTC
NA,TRBJ1-6,TRBD1,TRBV24-1,CATRNRGVSPLHF,TGTGCCACCCGGAACAGGGGCGTTTCACCCCTCCACTTT
NA,TRBJ2-5,NA,TRBV30,CAWSVTGTTIGQETQYF,TGTGCCTGGAGTGTAACAGGGACAACTATCGGACAAGAGACCCAGTACTTC
NA,TRBJ1-5,NA,TRBV7-2,CASSLAPGVEQPQHF,TGTGCCAGCAGCTTAGCGCCAGGGGTAGAGCAGCCCCAGCATTTT
NA,TRBJ1-1,NA,TRBV6-6,CASSYSTGTSEAFF,TGTGCCAGCAGTTACTCCACCGGGACATCTGAAGCTTTCTTT
NA,TRBJ2-7,NA,TRBV7-9,CASFEGSPGVGYEQYF,TGTGCCAGCTTCGAGGGCTCGCCCGGAGTGGGATACGAGCAGTACTTC